These 23 T cell receptor beta chains were all obtained from the same sample, sequenced in a study of T cells in Graves' hyperthyroidism and ophthalmopathy. Amplification targeted TCR beta CDR3 regions from RNA transcripts. The TCR CDR3 first-round RT-PCR relied on the HTBI primer set. TCRdb processed the multiplex PCR reads anew with MiXCR; each CDR3 protein has one entry. This table holds nearly 750,000 distinct CDR3 sequences, approximately 36% found once. The sequencing sample was made of blood. These receptors originate from a woman aged 35 to 49 with Graves' hyperthyroidism.

This clonotype came up many times. The chain combines TRBV9 with TRBJ1-1; the match to TRBD1 covers 7 bases. The CDR3 spans 15 residues. Germline lookup yields CDR1 SGDLS and CDR2 YYNGEE. The V gene end was trimmed by 3 bases and the J gene end by 1 base; junction bases not matched to a gene: 6. In DNA form, the CDR3 reads TGTGCCAGCAGCGCCGAGGACAGGCCGAACACTGAAGCTTTCTTT. This translates into CASSAEDRPNTEAFF.

This clonotype was seen ten or more times. V and J are TRBV2 and TRBJ1-4; D is undetermined. Germline V lookup: CDR1 SNHLY, CDR2 FYNNEI. V was pared by 2 bases and J by 3 bases, with 10 bases between. CDR3 length: 15 residues. In nucleotides, the CDR3 is TGTGCCAGCAGTGAAATTAAAGGGTCTAATGAAAAACTGTTTTTT. Encoded protein: CASSEIKGSNEKLFF.

The chain carries TRBV18 and TRBJ1-1; D gene uncertain. Trimming stripped 0 bases from V and 8 bases from J, with 13 bases between. Germline V gene sequence: CDR1 KGHSH, CDR2 LQKENI. The CDR3 totals 14 residues. CDR3 nucleotides: TGTGCCAGCTCACCACCGACGAGTGATCGAGAAGCTTTCTTT. Residues: CASSPPTSDREAFF. The whole variable domain, remainder taken from reference TRBV18 and TRBJ1-1, is NAGVMQNPRHLVRRRGQEARLRCSPMKGHSHVYWYRQLPEEGLKFMVYLQKENIIDESGMPKERFSAEFPKEGPSILRIQQVVRGDSAAYFCASSPPTSDREAFFGQGTRLTVV.

The rearrangement joins TRBV4-2 to TRBJ2-5, with 7 bases identical to TRBD2. This CDR3 contains 17 residues. V was pared by 4 bases and J by 9 bases, with 20 bases of the junction left unmatched. Germline V lookup: CDR1 LGHNA, CDR2 YNFKEQ. The CDR3 bases are TGTGCCAGCAGCCCGACAAGCGGGAACATCCGGGGGAGGGCCCAGTACTTC. It is translated as CASSPTSGNIRGRAQYF.

This clonotype turned up a few times. The chain combines TRBV20-1 with TRBJ1-4; no clear D. From germline, CDR1 is DFQATT and CDR2 SNEGSKA (reference sequence). V was pared by 3 bases and J by 6 bases, with 11 bases between. This CDR3 has 13 residues. In nucleotides, the CDR3 is TGCAGTGCTAGGAGGACGAGGGATGAAAAACTGTTTTTT. Protein: CSARRTRDEKLFF.

This clonotype was detected ten times or more. The chain employs TRBV10-3 and TRBJ1-1; 7 positions agree with TRBD1. This CDR3 is built from 13 residues. The J segment lost 4 bases and the V segment lost 4 bases, leaving 3 bases of the junction unmatched. Germline V gene data show CDR1 as ENHRY and CDR2 as SYGVKD. CDR3 in amino acids: CAISATGSTEAFF. The CDR3 nucleotides read TGTGCCATCAGTGCGACAGGGAGCACTGAAGCTTTCTTT.

This clonotype occurred many times. The chain links TRBV5-4 to TRBJ1-2; D gene uncertain. The germline V gene encodes CDR1 SGHNT and CDR2 YYREEE (reference sequence). The V and J ends lost 2 bases and 7 bases respectively, with 9 bases between them. This CDR3 has 12 amino acids. The CDR3 nucleotides read TGTGCCAGCAGCTTACGGACGGGTGGCTACACCTTC. This gives the protein CASSLRTGGYTF.

The chain is built from TRBV20-1 and TRBJ2-5; D is possibly TRBD2 (5 bases). Per the germline V gene, CDR1 is DFQATT and CDR2 is SNEGSKA (reference sequence). This CDR3 contains 15 residues. V shed 0 bases and J shed 3 bases, with 14 bases lying between them. CDR3 DNA: TGCAGTGCTAGAGATCCCCTGACGGGGAAAGAGACCCAGTACTTC. Its translation: CSARDPLTGKETQYF.

The rearrangement links TRBV7-9 to TRBJ2-6; TRBD1 agrees at 10 bases. The CDR3 is 19 amino acids. Unmatched junction bases numbered 9, after V lost 2 bases and J lost 2 bases. Germline V lookup: CDR1 SEHNR, CDR2 FQNEAQ (reference sequence). The CDR3 DNA follows: TGTGCCAGCAGCTTACCCAGACAGGGGGCAACAGCTGGGGCCAACGTCCTGACTTTC. It codes for CASSLPRQGATAGANVLTF.

Details on this clonotype: A read error may be the cause here, since a much bigger clone is one base away. The conserved phenylalanine or tryptophan normally closing the CDR3 is absent here, so this likely arose from a read error. This sequence joins TRBV6-4 and TRBJ1-2; D not resolved. Germline CDR1 MRHNA, CDR2 SNTAGT. The CDR3 consists of 13 residues. V was clipped by 5 bases and J by 0 bases, with 7 bases between them. The CDR3 sequence is CASSFDANYGYTS. The CDR3 DNA reads TGTGCCAGCAGTTTCGACGCTAACTATGGCTACACCTCC.

This clonotype appeared a few times. The chain uses TRBV7-2 and TRBJ2-2; no reliable D call. Trimming stripped 3 bases from V and 3 bases from J, with 14 bases between. Germline CDR1 is SGHTA and CDR2 is FQGNSA. There are 16 residues in the CDR3. The CDR3 region is CASSFAQSPDTGELFF. The CDR3 nucleotides read TGTGCCAGCAGCTTTGCTCAATCTCCCGACACCGGGGAGCTGTTTTTT.

This clonotype was picked up many times. The chain employs TRBV10-3 and TRBJ2-7; tentatively, D is TRBD1 or TRBD2 (7 bases each). Germline loops: CDR1 ENHRY, CDR2 SYGVKD. The CDR3 contains 15 residues. Trimming left V 10 bases short and J 2 bases short, with 21 bases between. The CDR3, as DNA: TGTGCCACCGTCAAAGGGGGCGGGAGAACCTACGAGCAGTACTTC. It translates to CATVKGGGRTYEQYF.

The chain couples TRBV5-8 to TRBJ2-5; possibly TRBD2 for D (6 bases). Trimming pared 10 bases from V and 3 bases from J, leaving 19 bases between. The CDR3 has 14 residues. Germline V gene lookup returns CDR1 SGHTS and CDR2 YDEGEE. CDR3 sequence (DNA): TGTGCCGCACCTCTGGGGAGGAGAGAAGAGACCCAGTACTTC. Translated, it gives CAAPLGRREETQYF.

Ten or more counts support this clonotype. This chain links TRBV20-1 with TRBJ1-2; 7 nucleotides agree with TRBD1. The J segment lost 6 bases and the V segment lost 3 bases, leaving 10 bases of the junction unmatched. The germline gives CDR1 DFQATT, CDR2 SNEGSKA (reference sequence). The CDR3 has 14 amino acids. CDR3: CSASFGRGGNGYTF. CDR3 bases: TGCAGTGCTAGTTTTGGCCGAGGGGGCAATGGCTACACCTTC.

This clonotype occurred a few times. The gene calls are TRBV6-5 and TRBJ1-6, with D hard to call. The germline V gene encodes CDR1 MNHEY and CDR2 SVGAGI. This CDR3 region has 13 residues. With 6 bases removed from V and 9 bases from J, the gap between germline ends came to 12 bases. CDR3 DNA: TGTGCCAGCAGCCCTGGAGGGATTTCACCCCTCCACTTT. It is translated as CASSPGGISPLHF.

This clonotype has at least ten counts. The rearrangement joins TRBV7-2 to TRBJ2-2, with D unresolved. The CDR3 covers 12 residues. Germline V gene data show CDR1 as SGHTA and CDR2 as FQGNSA. V lost 3 bases and J lost 7, with 6 bases in between. DNA of the CDR3: TGTGCCAGCAGCTTGGCAAGCGGGGAGCTGTTTTTT. This codes for CASSLASGELFF.

The rearrangement links TRBV5-6 to TRBJ1-1, with a weak D call TRBD1 (6 bases). Germline V CDR1 and CDR2: SGHDT, YYEEEE. This CDR3 is built from 10 residues. V lost 7 bases, J lost 11 bases, and 12 bases lay in between. CDR3 sequence reads: CASPRRGAFF. CDR3 bases: TGTGCCAGCCCCCGTAGGGGGGCTTTCTTT. Using reference TRBV5-6 and TRBJ1-1 for the parts outside the CDR3, the full variable domain is DAGVTQSPTHLIKTRGQQVTLRCSPKSGHDTVSWYQQALGQGPQFIFQYYEEEERQRGNFPDRFSGHQFPNYSSELNVNALLLGDSALYLCASPRRGAFFGQGTRLTVV.

This clonotype was counted a single time. J is TRBJ2-7 and V is TRBV16; no clear D. The CDR3 is made up of 13 amino acids. In germline, CDR1 is KGHSY, CDR2 FQNENV. Trimming cost V 2 bases and J 2 bases, with 7 bases left between them. CDR3 protein: CASSQSQPYEQYF. Written as DNA, the CDR3 is TGTGCCAGCAGCCAAAGCCAGCCCTACGAGCAGTACTTC.

Concerning this clonotype itself: One base away lies a much larger clone, so this may be a sequencing read error. The chain carries TRBV12-3 or TRBV12-4 and TRBJ1-4; D possibly corresponds to TRBD1 (5 bases). The CDR3 spans 14 residues. V was pared by 4 bases and J by 8 bases, with 14 bases between. CDR3 in amino acids: CASSSGRGWEKLFF. The CDR3 DNA follows: TGTGCCAGCAGTTCTGGACGGGGCTGGGAAAAACTGTTTTTT.

This clonotype was seen once. A much larger clone is a single base away; this may be a read error. The V call is TRBV7-2, the J call TRBJ1-1; no clear D. Germline V lookup: CDR1 SGHTA, CDR2 FQGNSA. The CDR3 is 12 residues long. As DNA, the CDR3 is TGCGCCAGCTCGGGCAGGAACACTGGAGCTTTCTTT. Its protein is CASSGRNTGAFF. Complete variable domain (other parts from reference TRBV7-2 and TRBJ1-1): GAGVSQSPSNKVTEKGKDVELRCDPISGHTALYWYRQSLGQGLEFLIYFQGNSAPDKSGLPSDRFSAERTGGSVSTLTIQRTQQEDSAVYLCASSGRNTGAFFGQGTRLTVV.

This clonotype was counted only a few times. The V and J genes are TRBV2 and TRBJ1-6; D uncertain. Trimming shortened V by 5 bases and J by 7 bases, and 18 bases separated the two germline ends. The CDR3 sequence is 16 residues long. The V gene's germline CDR1 is SNHLY and CDR2 FYNNEI. CDR3 region: CASSWSRTAGNSPLHF. The CDR3 nucleotides are TGTGCCAGCAGTTGGTCCAGGACGGCCGGAAATTCACCCCTCCACTTT.

For this clonotype: It is likely a read error, because the conserved phenylalanine at the end of the CDR3 is missing. The chain carries TRBV9 and TRBJ1-1; a weak D match, TRBD1 (6 bases). Germline V gene sequence: CDR1 SGDLS, CDR2 YYNGEE. There are 14 residues in the CDR3. CDR3 residues: CTSSVRQVPTEAFL. The CDR3 nucleotides are TGTACCAGCAGCGTTCGACAGGTACCCACTGAAGCTTTCCTT.

In nucleotides, the CDR3 is TGCAGTGCTAGGGGGGCCCACGGGAACACTGAAGCTTTCTTT. Translation gives CSARGAHGNTEAFF. The rearrangement joins TRBV20-1 to TRBJ1-1; D possibly corresponds to TRBD1 (6 bases). Germline CDR1 DFQATT, CDR2 SNEGSKA (reference sequence). This CDR3 has 14 amino acids. V was shortened by 3 bases and J by 1 base, with 12 bases between the two germline ends.